These T cell receptor beta chains were read from a single sample in a study of breast tumors, draining lymph nodes, adjacent tissues. Each CDR3 protein is one row after TCRdb ran MiXCR on the multiplex PCR reads. Of some 150,000 distinct CDR3 sequences detected, about a fifth appear once; the ten largest clones hold approximately 2.7%. Sequenced: axillary lymph node tissue. These TCRs come from a female donor with breast cancer. Some clones in this sample may be carry-over from other donors' samples. CDR3s include the opening cysteine and the closing phenylalanine or tryptophan. Each record gives: CDR3 protein, V gene.

CASRSGTWGTDTQYF,TRBV6-6
CAISEVAGVDEQFF,TRBV10-3
CASSAGRIEKLFF,TRBV10-2
CASSLVDRVNEQFF,TRBV5-1
CASSWSGPIAKNILYF,TRBV6-1
CATSVPERGQFELAPTYEQYF,TRBV24-1
CASSRRAPYNEQFF,TRBV13
CASRPLSSWEQFF,TRBV2
CASSFTDRDSYEQYF,TRBV5-8
CASSLGWQETQYF,TRBV11-3